The subject of this entry is one T cell receptor beta chain. Its target is not known. Libraries were prepared by immunoSEQ multiplex PCR; TCRdb keeps only in-frame clonotypes and omits some of them. The data show some 74,000 clones, approximately 94% seen once. Deletions cut 6 bases from V and 6 bases from J, with 12 bases between. The germline CDR1 and CDR2 sequences are MGHRA and YSYEKL. This CDR3 contains 13 residues. The entry originates in a study of OX40 agonist ivuxolimab in advanced cancers. Overall study context: Partial responses were achieved by three patients: one hepatocellular carcinoma, two cutaneous melanoma.

Findings and caveats of the study: The study found among the lowest clonal expansion in partial responders at 0.1-3.0 mg/kg. The mean number of expanded clones was higher in CD8+ T cells than in CD4+. The authors also found low normalized T-cell clonal expansion in some nonresponders.

The rearrangement links TRBV4-1 to TRBJ2-1; TRBD2 is a possible D gene (5 bases). This receptor was identified in an adult with an advanced solid tumor such as melanoma, head and neck, liver or kidney cancer. Material: CD4+ or CD8+ T cells sorted from blood, obtained in a trial of the OX40 agonist ivuxolimab. The CDR3 is CASSLGNLNEQFF. The CDR3 region has the DNA TGCGCCAGCAGTCTCGGGAACCTCAATGAGCAGTTCTTC.